This T cell receptor (beta chain) is from a study of T cell responses to AZD1222 COVID-19 vaccine. The wider study: Samples with a second dose at about 4 or about 12 weeks were pooled together.

Study results and limitations: Among AZD1222 vaccinees, only 5 to 7 were seropositive at baseline.

This CDR3 contains 14 residues. The germline V gene has CDR1 SEHNR and CDR2 FQNEAQ (reference sequence). The V segment lost 5 bases and the J segment 0 bases; nucleotides outside the gene matches: 3. The assay was immunoSEQ multiplex PCR, and TCRdb's table has in-frame clones only and misses some. The sample has around 150,000 clones, roughly 89% seen once; the top ten hold approximately 4.7%. This clone occurred once. Its antigen is not known. J is TRBJ2-5 and V is TRBV7-9, with 7 bases identical to TRBD1. Material: peripheral blood, obtained on day 0 of AZD1222 vaccination. The receptor comes from an adult in good health. This chain's CDR3 is CASSAQGYQETQYF. CDR3 nucleotide sequence: TGTGCCAGCAGCGCACAGGGGTACCAAGAGACCCAGTACTTC.